This entry lists 21 T cell receptor beta chains sequenced from one sample in a study of blood T cell repertoires in COVID-19 (dated by TCRdb to about 2020). Library preparation used the immunoSEQ multiplex PCR assay. Not all clones reach the TCRdb copy of this immuneACCESS table, which keeps in-frame sequences only. Checked studies attribute under half of the gap to unresolved V genes and leave the rest unexplained. The sample data list over 70,000 clones, and about four fifths of these were observed just once. The ten largest make up over 9.5% of the sample. What was sequenced was peripheral blood. Source of these receptors: a man aged 55-75 years with acute or convalescent COVID-19.

V is TRBV15 and J is TRBJ2-5; 9 nucleotides line up with TRBD1. V lost 1 base, J lost 5 bases, and 5 bases stayed unmatched. CDR3 length: 15 amino acids. Germline lookup yields CDR1 LNHNV and CDR2 YYDKDF (reference sequence). CDR3 amino acids: CATSRVGQGGETQYF. The DNA for the CDR3 is TGTGCCACCAGCAGAGTGGGACAGGGTGGGGAGACCCAGTACTTC.

The chain links TRBV28 to TRBJ1-1; D is undetermined. The CDR3 is 11 amino acids. The germline CDR1 and CDR2 sequences are MDHEN and SYDVKM. V was trimmed by 4 bases and J by 10 bases, leaving 10 bases between them. The CDR3 loop reads CASSSVRGAFF. In DNA form, the CDR3 reads TGTGCCAGCAGTTCTGTACGGGGAGCTTTCTTT.

This clone was recorded once. The V and J genes are TRBV6-6 and TRBJ1-2; D is uncertain. Looked up from germline, CDR1 is MNHNY and CDR2 is SVGAGI (reference sequence). The V gene lost 0 bases and the J gene lost 7 bases, with 15 bases spanning the gap. This CDR3 has 15 amino acids. CDR3 in DNA: TGTGCCAGCAGTTACTCCGGCAGGTTGAATAGTGGCTACACCTTC. Translated: CASSYSGRLNSGYTF.

This clone was seen once. For the CDR3, the DNA is TGTGCCAGCAGGGACAGCACGAACACTGAAGCTTTCTTT. Amino acids: CASRDSTNTEAFF. The chain couples TRBV28 to TRBJ1-1; TRBD1 might be the D (6 bases). Per germline, CDR1 MDHEN and CDR2 SYDVKM. The CDR3 runs to 13 residues. Trimming stripped 6 bases from V and 1 base from J, with 9 bases between.

V usage is TRBV7-9 and J usage is TRBJ1-5; D possibly corresponds to TRBD1 (6 bases). V was shortened by 6 bases and J by 7 bases, with 16 bases between the two germline ends. From germline, CDR1 is SEHNR and CDR2 FQNEAQ (reference sequence). This CDR3 is built from 14 residues. The CDR3 region is CASSHAGGAQPQHF. In nucleotides, the CDR3 is TGTGCCAGCAGTCACGCCGGGGGGGCACAGCCCCAGCATTTT.

CDR3 bases: TGCGCCAGCAGCCAAGTGTTAAGTATAGCGGGAGGGCCTGGGGAGCTGTTTTTT. Amino acid sequence: CASSQVLSIAGGPGELFF. The chain uses TRBV4-3 and TRBJ2-2, with 11 bases that match TRBD2. After removal of 1 base from V and 8 bases from J, the junction contained 12 bases not matched to a gene. The CDR3 spans 18 residues. Germline V gene lookup returns CDR1 LGHNA and CDR2 YSLEER.

The V and J genes are TRBV14 and TRBJ1-4; 10 bases are shared with TRBD1. J lost 6 bases, V lost 4 bases, and 5 bases had no gene match. CDR1 and CDR2 (germline): SGHDN, FVKESK. This CDR3 has 15 amino acids. The CDR3 nucleotides are TGTGCCAGCAGCCCCCGGACAGGGGGTTATGAAAAACTGTTTTTT. Its translation is CASSPRTGGYEKLFF.

In its sample, this clone was seen a few times. This chain links TRBV5-4 with TRBJ1-1; possibly TRBD1 for D (5 bases). Germline V gene sequence: CDR1 SGHNT, CDR2 YYREEE (reference sequence). CDR3 length: 16 amino acids. Trimming pared 3 bases from V and 1 base from J, leaving 16 bases between. The CDR3 DNA reads TGTGCCAGCAGCTCTGGCGGGGGTAGGGAGAACACTGAAGCTTTCTTT. This encodes CASSSGGGRENTEAFF.

This chain links TRBV19 with TRBJ1-5, with D unclear. In germline, CDR1 is LNHDA, CDR2 SQIVND (reference sequence). The CDR3 spans 13 residues. V was clipped by 5 bases and J by 4 bases, with 9 bases between them. The CDR3 here is CASSQAFNQPQHF. As DNA, the CDR3 is TGTGCCAGTAGTCAAGCCTTTAATCAGCCCCAGCATTTT.

CDR3 DNA: TGTGCCAGCAGTCCGCGTGCGAGCGGGAAAAGGGATGAGCAGTTCTTC. Translation gives CASSPRASGKRDEQFF. The chain recombines TRBV7-2 with TRBJ2-1; 7 nucleotides agree with TRBD2. V gave up 6 bases and J gave up 8 bases; unmatched junction bases: 16. The CDR3 consists of 16 residues. Germline V gives CDR1 SGHTA, CDR2 FQGNSA.

The chain couples TRBV4-3 to TRBJ2-5; 7 nucleotides align to TRBD1. The CDR3 length is 15 residues. With V trimmed by 0 bases and J by 5 bases, 6 bases remained unmatched. Per germline, CDR1 LGHNA and CDR2 YSLEER. The CDR3 protein is CASSQDLSRGETQYF. The CDR3 nucleotides read TGCGCCAGCAGCCAAGATCTTTCCAGGGGGGAGACCCAGTACTTC.

This clone is a singleton in its sample. This chain links TRBV29-1 with TRBJ1-2; no clear D gene. Germline V gene data show CDR1 as SQVTM and CDR2 as ANQGSEA. With 6 bases removed from V and 10 bases from J, the gap between germline ends came to 18 bases. The CDR3 length is 12 residues. CDR3 sequence (DNA): TGCAGCGTCCACTCACGGGAAAGGATCTACACCTTC. Translated: CSVHSRERIYTF.

The chain couples TRBV10-3 to TRBJ2-5; 8 nucleotides align to TRBD1. The CDR3 is 14 residues long. V gave up 10 bases and J gave up 4 bases; unmatched junction bases: 11. Looked up from germline, CDR1 is ENHRY and CDR2 is SYGVKD. The CDR3 DNA follows: TGTGCCACGATGGAGCAGGGGGCAGGAGAGACCCAGTACTTC. This gives the protein CATMEQGAGETQYF.

V gene TRBV5-4 combines with J gene TRBJ2-7, with TRBD2 matching 13 bases. Trimming cost V 4 bases and J 7 bases; bases outside gene matches: 8. The CDR3 is 15 amino acids. Germline V gene data show CDR1 as SGHNT and CDR2 as YYREEE (reference sequence). The CDR3 nucleotides are TGTGCCAGCAGCGGGGGGACTAGCGGGATCAGGGAGCAGTACTTC. Translation gives CASSGGTSGIREQYF.

V is TRBV11-1 and J is TRBJ1-2, with 9 bases lining up with TRBD1. After removal of 5 bases from V and 4 bases from J, the junction contained 5 bases not matched to a gene. This CDR3 region has 14 residues. The germline CDR1 and CDR2 sequences are SGHAT and FQDESV (reference sequence). This chain's CDR3 is CASSPGQGSYGYTF. The CDR3 DNA is TGTGCCAGCAGCCCCGGACAGGGGAGCTATGGCTACACCTTC.

The chain uses TRBV30 and TRBJ1-3, with a possible D match to TRBD1 (6 bases). The ends were cut back, 5 bases at V and 0 bases at J, with 14 bases in the middle. Germline V gene lookup returns CDR1 GTSNPN and CDR2 SVGIG (reference sequence). The CDR3 is 15 residues long. The CDR3 loop reads CAWGKRTASGNTIYF. As DNA, the CDR3 is TGTGCCTGGGGCAAGAGGACAGCCTCTGGAAACACCATATATTTT.

In its sample, this clone was seen once. The rearrangement links TRBV27 to TRBJ1-2; no definite D call. The V and J ends lost 6 bases and 3 bases respectively, with 17 bases between them. The CDR3 loop spans 15 amino acids. Germline loops: CDR1 MNHEY, CDR2 SMNVEV (reference sequence). CDR3 sequence: CASSSLRAGYYGYTF. In DNA form, the CDR3 reads TGTGCCAGCAGCTCCCTGCGCGCGGGGTACTATGGCTACACCTTC.

The chain carries TRBV30 and TRBJ1-2, with TRBD1 matching 9 bases. J lost 8 bases, V lost 4 bases, and 11 bases had no gene match. The CDR3 is 14 residues long. Germline-derived CDR1 and CDR2 are GTSNPN and SVGIG (reference sequence). The CDR3 nucleotides read TGTGCCTGGACACAGGGGGCAGATTTCGGGGGCTACACCTTC. It specifies CAWTQGADFGGYTF.

The V call is TRBV19, the J call TRBJ2-5, with 8 bases lining up with TRBD1. Germline V gene data show CDR1 as LNHDA and CDR2 as SQIVND (reference sequence). This CDR3 comprises 15 residues. Trimming removed 5 bases from V and 2 bases from J; junction bases left unmatched: 7. The CDR3 is CASSFQGQVQETQYF. CDR3 DNA: TGTGCCAGTAGTTTCCAGGGACAGGTTCAAGAGACCCAGTACTTC.

The chain couples TRBV4-3 to TRBJ2-6, with 8 bases matching TRBD1. There are 17 residues in the CDR3. After removal of 1 base from V and 3 bases from J, the junction contained 5 bases not matched to a gene. Per germline, CDR1 LGHNA and CDR2 YSLEER. CDR3 sequence (DNA): TGCGCCAGCAGCCAAGGTCAGGGGGCGGGTGGGGCCAACGTCCTGACTTTC. Its translation: CASSQGQGAGGANVLTF.

This chain connects TRBV7-2 to TRBJ2-5; TRBD1 is a possible D gene (6 bases). The CDR3 is 12 residues long. Germline V gives CDR1 SGHTA, CDR2 FQGNSA. V lost 4 bases to trimming and J lost 4 bases, with 7 bases between them. Here the CDR3 DNA reads TGTGCCAGCAGCTGGGGGCCAGAGACCCAGTACTTC. Residues: CASSWGPETQYF.